This TCR beta chain originates from a study of Ad26.COV2.S vaccination and SARS-CoV-2 variants. V shed 1 base and J 0 bases; nucleotides not matched to a gene: 6. CDR1 SEHNR and CDR2 FQNEAQ come from the germline V gene (reference sequence). This CDR3 region has 17 residues. As for this clone: Its matching antigen is unknown.

Documented treatment: roughly 19 received Ad26.COV2.S at low or high dose, single or two shots; 5 received placebo; per-sample allocation not given. Repertoires come from day 63 after the first vaccine or placebo injection. Study conclusions and caveats: The placebo group had lower spike-specific TCR breadth than the vaccine recipients did.

TCRdb's copy holds only in-frame clones and misses some; the assay was immunoSEQ multiplex PCR. The table has roughly 350,000 clones, around 90% seen once; the top ten hold more than 3%. The clonotype was recovered from a person aged 18-60 years who received the Ad26.COV2.S COVID-19 vaccine or a placebo. The sequenced sample was peripheral blood, obtained in a trial of Ad26.COV2.S vaccine versus placebo. This chain connects TRBV7-9 to TRBJ2-5; TRBD2 matches at 9 bases. As DNA, the CDR3 is TGTGCCAGCAGCTTAGTTGAGTCTAGCGGGGACCAAGAGACCCAGTACTTC. It is translated as CASSLVESSGDQETQYF. The full variable domain, its missing parts supplied by reference TRBV7-9 and TRBJ2-5, is DTGVSQNPRHKITKRGQNVTFRCDPISEHNRLYWYRQTLGQGPEFLTYFQNEAQLEKSRLLSDRFSAERPKGSFSTLEIQRTEQGDSAMYLCASSLVESSGDQETQYFGPGTRLLVL.